The clone carrying this T cell receptor (beta chain) was counted only a few times. Germline V gene sequence: CDR1 SGHRS, CDR2 YFSETQ. The CDR3 is 15 residues long. The V and J ends lost 4 bases and 10 bases, in that order; junction bases with no gene match: 6. The record originates from a study of blood T cell repertoires in COVID-19. Background on the study: The United States, Italy and Spain provided the acute and convalescent COVID-19 samples.

Assay used: immunoSEQ multiplex PCR; TCRdb lists only in-frame clones, some missing. Here the sample spans roughly 100,000 clones, roughly 90% being singletons. This TCR derives from a woman aged 55-69 years with acute or convalescent COVID-19. This chain uses TRBV5-1 with TRBJ2-1, with TRBD2 matching 15 bases. The sample comprised peripheral blood. CDR3 sequence reads: CASSPGTSGRREQFF. CDR3 DNA sequence: TGCGCCAGCAGCCCGGGGACTAGCGGGAGGAGGGAGCAGTTCTTC.